This T cell receptor beta chain appears in the sequencing data of a study of blood T cell repertoires in COVID-19. Background on the study: Sites in the United States, Italy and Spain provided acute and convalescent COVID-19 samples.

As processed by the authors: It was from reference gene primer amplification that nucleated cell counts were estimated. Only in-frame clones appear in the TCRdb table, and some are missing; sequencing was by immunoSEQ multiplex PCR. That table supplies the V and J calls and clone size; D and trimming were determined from the DNA. The repertoire consists of about 370,000 clones, with around 92% occurring once and the leading ten covering around 3%. CDR1 SNHLY and CDR2 FYNNEI come from the germline V gene. CDR3 length: 15 residues. Unmatched junction bases numbered 6, after V lost 5 bases and J lost 7 bases. A single count supports this clone. A Seattle source enrolled patients during active infection and followed them longitudinally.

This receptor was identified in a woman aged 25 to 39 with COVID-19, enrolled during active disease. Sequencing was carried out using peripheral blood. V gene TRBV2 combines with J gene TRBJ2-2; 11 bases agree with TRBD2. CDR3 DNA sequence: TGTGCCAGCAGTTCCGGGACTAGCGGCTACGGGGAGCTGTTTTTT. Its protein product is CASSSGTSGYGELFF.